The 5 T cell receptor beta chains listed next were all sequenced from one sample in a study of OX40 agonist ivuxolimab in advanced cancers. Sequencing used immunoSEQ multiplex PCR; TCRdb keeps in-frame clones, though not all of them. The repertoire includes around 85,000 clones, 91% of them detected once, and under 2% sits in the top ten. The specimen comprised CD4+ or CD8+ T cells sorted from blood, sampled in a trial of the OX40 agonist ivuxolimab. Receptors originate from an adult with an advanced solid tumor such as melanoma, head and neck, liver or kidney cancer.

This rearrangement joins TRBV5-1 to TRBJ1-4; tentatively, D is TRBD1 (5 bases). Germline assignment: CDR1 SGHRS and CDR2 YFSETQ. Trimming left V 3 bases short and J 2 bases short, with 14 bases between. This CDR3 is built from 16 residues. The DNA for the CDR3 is TGCGCCAGCAGCTGGGGGGTGGTGACGACTAATGAAAAACTGTTTTTT. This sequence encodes CASSWGVVTTNEKLFF.

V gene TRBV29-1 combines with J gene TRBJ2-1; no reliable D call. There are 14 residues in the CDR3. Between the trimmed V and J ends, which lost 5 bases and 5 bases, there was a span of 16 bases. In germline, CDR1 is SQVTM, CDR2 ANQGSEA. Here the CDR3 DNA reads TGCAGCGTTCGGACCTATCCTCCCGACAATGAGCAGTTCTTC. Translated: CSVRTYPPDNEQFF.

This CDR3 is CASSLAGTNEQFF. In DNA form, the CDR3 reads TGTGCCAGCAGCTTGGCCGGGACGAATGAGCAGTTCTTC. The chain has TRBV5-6 and TRBJ2-1; D possibly matches TRBD1 or TRBD2 (5 bases each). CDR3 size: 13 residues. The V gene lost 0 bases and the J gene lost 7 bases, with 8 bases spanning the gap. Germline values: CDR1 SGHDT, CDR2 YYEEEE.

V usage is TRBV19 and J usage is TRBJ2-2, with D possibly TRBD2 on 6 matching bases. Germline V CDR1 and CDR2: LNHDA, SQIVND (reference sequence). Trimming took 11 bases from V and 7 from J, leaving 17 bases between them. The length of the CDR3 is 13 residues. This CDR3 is CAAERGIVGELFF. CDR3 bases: TGTGCCGCAGAGCGCGGGATTGTCGGGGAGCTGTTTTTT.

Here the CDR3 reads CASKESRGYTF. In DNA, the CDR3 is TGTGCCAGCAAGGAGAGTCGGGGCTACACCTTC. This chain connects TRBV18 to TRBJ1-2, with unresolved D. CDR3 length: 11 amino acids. V gave up 8 bases and J gave up 8 bases, with 12 bases separating them. Germline V gene data show CDR1 as KGHSH and CDR2 as LQKENI.